This T cell receptor (beta chain) emerged from a study of glioma-infiltrating T cells after dendritic cell vaccination. Regarding the study as a whole: Few patients contributed both blood and tumor specimens.

Time point of the sample: after dendritic cell vaccination, including at tumor progression/relapse. A note on this clone: The antigen is unknown.

Germline CDR1 is SGHTA and CDR2 is FQGNSA. This CDR3 is 14 amino acids long. Trimming cost V 2 bases and J 2 bases, with 9 bases left between them. Amplification used 60 V beta primers and 13 J beta primers. TCRdb's copy holds only in-frame clones and misses some; the assay was immunoSEQ multiplex PCR. The sample contains roughly 60,000 clones, around nine tenths of which appear only once. This TCR derives from a human donor with glioblastoma. The sample was blood, taken after dendritic cell vaccination. The J gene is TRBJ1-1, the V gene TRBV7-2; unclear D gene. The CDR3 region is CASSLSGPNTEAFF. CDR3 in DNA: TGTGCCAGCAGCTTAAGCGGTCCAAACACTGAAGCTTTCTTT. Variable domain in full (rest from reference TRBV7-2 and TRBJ1-1): GAGVSQSPSNKVTEKGKDVELRCDPISGHTALYWYRQSLGQGLEFLIYFQGNSAPDKSGLPSDRFSAERTGGSVSTLTIQRTQQEDSAVYLCASSLSGPNTEAFFGQGTRLTVV.